These T cell receptor beta chains were read from a single sample in a study of Graves' ophthalmopathy and Graves' hyperthyroidism. TCRdb re-analysed the multiplex PCR reads in MiXCR, keeping a single row per CDR3 protein. The data show 340,000 or so distinct CDR3 sequences, about a sixth seen once. The sequenced sample was peripheral blood. The receptor source for this set is an adult man with Graves' ophthalmopathy. The CDR3 runs from the conserved cysteine through the conserved F or W. The order of the fields is CDR3 protein, CDR3 DNA, D gene, J gene, V gene, clone size. A D gene is named only where the DNA matches it firmly. Some rows have no size entry. The others give once, few or many, or a class for an expanded clone.

cdr3_aa: CASSESLRGYTF
cdr3_nt: TGTGCCAGCAGTGAATCATTGAGGGGCTACACCTTC
d_call: -
j_call: TRBJ1-2
v_call: TRBV6-1
clone_size: many

cdr3_aa: CASSTGTRANYGYTF
cdr3_nt: TGCGCCAGCAGCACAGGGACCAGAGCTAACTATGGCTACACCTTC
d_call: -
j_call: TRBJ1-2
v_call: TRBV5-1
clone_size: many

cdr3_aa: CASSLSHGDYNYGYTF
cdr3_nt: TGTGCCAGCAGTTTATCCCACGGGGACTATAACTATGGCTACACCTTC
d_call: -
j_call: TRBJ1-2
v_call: TRBV27
clone_size: many

cdr3_aa: CASSQGSSQGHEQYF
cdr3_nt: TGTGCCAGCAGCCAAGGGTCGAGCCAGGGCCACGAGCAGTACTTC
d_call: -
j_call: TRBJ2-7
v_call: TRBV14
clone_size: -

cdr3_aa: CASSIDGAANYGYTF
cdr3_nt: TGTGCCAGTAGTATAGATGGGGCGGCCAACTATGGCTACACCTTC
d_call: -
j_call: TRBJ1-2
v_call: TRBV19
clone_size: many

cdr3_aa: CASSSPGQTNNSPLHF
cdr3_nt: TGTGCCAGCAGCTCTCCGGGACAGACGAATAATTCACCCCTCCACTTT
d_call: TRBD1
j_call: TRBJ1-6
v_call: TRBV7-2
clone_size: many

cdr3_aa: CASRRHDANTGELFF
cdr3_nt: TGTGCCAGCAGGAGACACGACGCGAACACCGGGGAGCTGTTTTTT
d_call: -
j_call: TRBJ2-2
v_call: TRBV2
clone_size: many

cdr3_aa: CASRDVSYEQYF
cdr3_nt: TGTGCCAGCAGGGATGTCTCCTACGAGCAGTACTTC
d_call: -
j_call: TRBJ2-7
v_call: TRBV27
clone_size: many

cdr3_aa: CAWSVGKGVRNTEAFF
cdr3_nt: TGTGCCTGGAGTGTTGGGAAGGGGGTTAGGAACACTGAAGCTTTCTTT
d_call: -
j_call: TRBJ1-1
v_call: TRBV30
clone_size: many

cdr3_aa: CASSGGQLNTEAFF
cdr3_nt: TGTGCCAGCAGCGGGGGACAGTTGAACACTGAAGCTTTCTTT
d_call: TRBD1
j_call: TRBJ1-1
v_call: TRBV11-2
clone_size: many

cdr3_aa: CASSPGTGEKTQYF
cdr3_nt: TGCGCCAGCAGTCCCGGGACAGGGGAGAAGACCCAGTACTTC
d_call: TRBD1
j_call: TRBJ2-5
v_call: TRBV5-1
clone_size: -

cdr3_aa: CASSLSMWDYSGNTIYF
cdr3_nt: TGTGCCAGCAGCTTATCTATGTGGGATTACTCTGGAAACACCATATATTTT
d_call: -
j_call: TRBJ1-3
v_call: TRBV7-2
clone_size: many

cdr3_aa: CASSRDLFKGPLHF
cdr3_nt: TGTGCCAGCAGTAGGGACCTCTTTAAAGGACCCCTCCACTTT
d_call: -
j_call: TRBJ1-6
v_call: TRBV6-1
clone_size: many

cdr3_aa: CASTPTGGTSGNTIYF
cdr3_nt: TGTGCCAGCACCCCAACGGGGGGGACGTCTGGAAACACCATATATTTT
d_call: -
j_call: TRBJ1-3
v_call: TRBV6-1
clone_size: many

cdr3_aa: CASSDSGGAPETQYF
cdr3_nt: TGTGCCAGCAGCGATAGCGGGGGGGCTCCAGAGACCCAGTACTTC
d_call: TRBD2
j_call: TRBJ2-5
v_call: TRBV2
clone_size: -

cdr3_aa: CASSMSIYGYTF
cdr3_nt: TGTGCCAGTAGTATGAGTATCTATGGCTACACCTTC
d_call: -
j_call: TRBJ1-2
v_call: TRBV19
clone_size: many

cdr3_aa: CAGGKAGAGELFF
cdr3_nt: TGTGCCGGGGGTAAAGCGGGCGCCGGGGAGCTGTTTTTT
d_call: -
j_call: TRBJ2-2
v_call: TRBV6-2/TRBV6-3
clone_size: many

cdr3_aa: CASSSSVGGGNSGANVLTF
cdr3_nt: TGCGCCAGCAGCTCCTCCGTCGGGGGCGGAAACTCTGGGGCCAACGTCCTGACTTTC
d_call: -
j_call: TRBJ2-6
v_call: TRBV5-1
clone_size: few

cdr3_aa: CATSRDFGLAGSGELFF
cdr3_nt: TGTGCCACCAGCAGAGATTTCGGACTAGCGGGATCTGGGGAGCTGTTTTTT
d_call: TRBD2
j_call: TRBJ2-2
v_call: TRBV15
clone_size: many

cdr3_aa: CASSQDRGRPLHF
cdr3_nt: TGTGCCAGCAGCCAGGACAGGGGTAGGCCCCTCCACTTT
d_call: TRBD1
j_call: TRBJ1-6
v_call: TRBV11-2
clone_size: many

cdr3_aa: CASSFGGQGEAFF
cdr3_nt: TGTGCCAGCAGTTTCGGGGGACAGGGGGAAGCTTTCTTT
d_call: TRBD1
j_call: TRBJ1-1
v_call: TRBV12-3/TRBV12-4
clone_size: many

cdr3_aa: CASSYSGAGNTIYF
cdr3_nt: TGTGCCAGCAGTTACTCCGGGGCTGGAAACACCATATATTTT
d_call: -
j_call: TRBJ1-3
v_call: TRBV6-5
clone_size: -

cdr3_aa: CASSKSGRTSVNTGELFF
cdr3_nt: TGTGCCAGCAGCAAATCGGGCCGGACTAGCGTGAACACCGGGGAGCTGTTTTTT
d_call: TRBD2
j_call: TRBJ2-2
v_call: TRBV7-9
clone_size: many

cdr3_aa: CASSPRGGSIGYTF
cdr3_nt: TGTGCCAGCAGCCCAAGGGGGGGGTCTATTGGCTACACCTTC
d_call: -
j_call: TRBJ1-2
v_call: TRBV7-6
clone_size: many

cdr3_aa: CSARDIDRGLIGYGYTF
cdr3_nt: TGCAGTGCTAGAGATATCGACAGGGGGCTTATAGGCTATGGCTACACCTTC
d_call: TRBD1
j_call: TRBJ1-2
v_call: TRBV20-1
clone_size: many

cdr3_aa: CASSYLAGASYEQYF
cdr3_nt: TGTGCCAGCAGTTACTTAGCGGGAGCGTCCTACGAGCAGTACTTC
d_call: TRBD2
j_call: TRBJ2-7
v_call: TRBV6-5
clone_size: many

cdr3_aa: CASSTRGLLAFF
cdr3_nt: TGTGCCAGCAGTACCCGCGGGCTTCTAGCTTTCTTT
d_call: -
j_call: TRBJ1-1
v_call: TRBV6-5
clone_size: many

cdr3_aa: CASSFTGTGGLGYTF
cdr3_nt: TGTGCCAGCAGTTTTACCGGGACAGGGGGCCTTGGCTACACCTTC
d_call: TRBD1
j_call: TRBJ1-2
v_call: TRBV6-5
clone_size: many

cdr3_aa: CASIKDNSPLHF
cdr3_nt: TGTGCCAGCATCAAGGATAATTCACCCCTCCACTTT
d_call: -
j_call: TRBJ1-6
v_call: TRBV2
clone_size: many

cdr3_aa: CASRIQGWAEAFF
cdr3_nt: TGTGCCAGCAGAATACAGGGATGGGCTGAAGCTTTCTTT
d_call: -
j_call: TRBJ1-1
v_call: TRBV6-2/TRBV6-3
clone_size: -

cdr3_aa: CASSPGQGALGYTF
cdr3_nt: TGTGCCAGCAGTCCGGGACAGGGGGCGTTGGGCTACACCTTC
d_call: TRBD1
j_call: TRBJ1-2
v_call: TRBV6-1
clone_size: -

cdr3_aa: CASSDAGVARAFF
cdr3_nt: TGTGCCAGCAGCGACGCGGGGGTGGCTCGCGCTTTCTTT
d_call: -
j_call: TRBJ1-1
v_call: TRBV6-1
clone_size: many

cdr3_aa: CASSLRRETGGEQYF
cdr3_nt: TGTGCCAGCAGCTTACGGCGGGAAACGGGGGGCGAGCAGTACTTC
d_call: TRBD2
j_call: TRBJ2-7
v_call: TRBV13
clone_size: many

cdr3_aa: CASSSYAGTANTGELFF
cdr3_nt: TGTGCCAGTAGTAGCTACGCCGGGACAGCGAACACCGGGGAGCTGTTTTTT
d_call: TRBD1
j_call: TRBJ2-2
v_call: TRBV19
clone_size: many

cdr3_aa: CASSEAGGRVNTEAFF
cdr3_nt: TGTGCCAGCAGTGAAGCAGGGGGCAGGGTGAACACTGAAGCTTTCTTT
d_call: TRBD1
j_call: TRBJ1-1
v_call: TRBV6-1
clone_size: many

cdr3_aa: CSAKRTVYEQYF
cdr3_nt: TGCAGTGCGAAAAGGACAGTGTACGAGCAGTACTTC
d_call: -
j_call: TRBJ2-7
v_call: TRBV20-1
clone_size: -

cdr3_aa: CASRKDRGPNQPQHF
cdr3_nt: TGTGCCAGCAGAAAAGACAGGGGGCCCAATCAGCCCCAGCATTTT
d_call: TRBD1
j_call: TRBJ1-5
v_call: TRBV6-1
clone_size: many

cdr3_aa: CASRRLGQGARRVHTGELFF
cdr3_nt: TGTGCCAGCAGACGCCTGGGACAGGGGGCGCGACGGGTACACACCGGGGAGCTGTTTTTT
d_call: TRBD1
j_call: TRBJ2-2
v_call: TRBV6-5
clone_size: many

cdr3_aa: CASWQALRSNQPQHF
cdr3_nt: TGTGCCAGCTGGCAGGCATTGAGGAGCAATCAGCCCCAGCATTTT
d_call: -
j_call: TRBJ1-5
v_call: TRBV6-1
clone_size: many

cdr3_aa: CASSGAGQNTGELFF
cdr3_nt: TGTGCCAGCAGTGGAGCGGGACAAAACACCGGGGAGCTGTTTTTT
d_call: -
j_call: TRBJ2-2
v_call: TRBV6-1
clone_size: many

cdr3_aa: CASSRGLVTYEQYF
cdr3_nt: TGTGCCAGCAGCCGCGGACTAGTAACCTACGAGCAGTACTTC
d_call: TRBD2
j_call: TRBJ2-7
v_call: TRBV6-2/TRBV6-3
clone_size: many

cdr3_aa: CASITPAGGGTQYF
cdr3_nt: TGTGCCAGCATAACCCCCGCGGGGGGAGGGACCCAGTACTTC
d_call: TRBD2
j_call: TRBJ2-5
v_call: TRBV2
clone_size: -

cdr3_aa: CASRPPGQGTHEQYF
cdr3_nt: TGTGCCAGCAGACCTCCTGGACAGGGAACCCACGAGCAGTACTTC
d_call: TRBD1
j_call: TRBJ2-7
v_call: TRBV6-1
clone_size: many

cdr3_aa: CAISGDRAPEGYTF
cdr3_nt: TGTGCCATCAGTGGGGACAGGGCCCCGGAAGGCTACACCTTC
d_call: TRBD1
j_call: TRBJ1-2
v_call: TRBV10-3
clone_size: many

cdr3_aa: CSAFGPEQGAYSYEQYF
cdr3_nt: TGCAGTGCTTTCGGACCTGAACAGGGGGCCTACTCCTACGAGCAGTACTTC
d_call: TRBD1
j_call: TRBJ2-7
v_call: TRBV20-1
clone_size: few

cdr3_aa: CASSTDRSSYEQYF
cdr3_nt: TGTGCCAGTAGTACGGACCGGAGCTCCTACGAGCAGTACTTC
d_call: -
j_call: TRBJ2-7
v_call: TRBV19
clone_size: many

cdr3_aa: CATAQVYGTSNTGELFF
cdr3_nt: TGTGCCACCGCCCAGGTGTATGGGACTAGCAACACCGGGGAGCTGTTTTTT
d_call: TRBD2
j_call: TRBJ2-2
v_call: TRBV6-4
clone_size: many

cdr3_aa: CAWSSGSSYEQYF
cdr3_nt: TGTGCCTGGAGTTCAGGTAGCTCCTACGAGCAGTACTTC
d_call: -
j_call: TRBJ2-7
v_call: TRBV30
clone_size: many

cdr3_aa: CASSQEDTEAFF
cdr3_nt: TGTGCCAGCAGCCAAGAAGACACTGAAGCTTTCTTT
d_call: -
j_call: TRBJ1-1
v_call: TRBV3-1
clone_size: many

cdr3_aa: CASSPGPGLNTEAFF
cdr3_nt: TGTGCCAGCTCTCCGGGACCGGGCCTGAACACTGAAGCTTTCTTT
d_call: -
j_call: TRBJ1-1
v_call: TRBV18
clone_size: few

cdr3_aa: CASRLGQRPGYTF
cdr3_nt: TGTGCCAGCAGGCTCGGACAGCGACCCGGCTACACCTTC
d_call: -
j_call: TRBJ1-2
v_call: TRBV12-3/TRBV12-4
clone_size: -

cdr3_aa: CASSLASTGANGYTF
cdr3_nt: TGTGCCAGCAGCTTAGCGTCTACAGGGGCAAATGGCTACACCTTC
d_call: TRBD1
j_call: TRBJ1-2
v_call: TRBV7-6
clone_size: many

cdr3_aa: CATLGLNANTGELFF
cdr3_nt: TGTGCCACCCTGGGACTCAACGCGAACACCGGGGAGCTGTTTTTT
d_call: -
j_call: TRBJ2-2
v_call: TRBV10-3
clone_size: -

cdr3_aa: CASSIGTRAAYEQYF
cdr3_nt: TGTGCCAGTAGTATCGGAACGAGGGCGGCCTACGAGCAGTACTTC
d_call: -
j_call: TRBJ2-7
v_call: TRBV19
clone_size: many

cdr3_aa: CASSLHGRGERRSRRVNTEAFF
cdr3_nt: TGTGCCAGCAGTTTACACGGCAGGGGGGAAAGGCGCTCTCGACGGGTGAACACTGAAGCTTTCTTT
d_call: TRBD1
j_call: TRBJ1-1
v_call: TRBV28
clone_size: many

cdr3_aa: CAIKPTGGSYEQYF
cdr3_nt: TGTGCCATAAAACCCACAGGGGGCTCCTACGAGCAGTACTTC
d_call: TRBD1
j_call: TRBJ2-7
v_call: TRBV10-3
clone_size: -

cdr3_aa: CASSLGREWTGELFF
cdr3_nt: TGTGCCAGCAGTTTAGGGAGGGAATGGACCGGGGAGCTGTTTTTT
d_call: -
j_call: TRBJ2-2
v_call: TRBV12-3/TRBV12-4
clone_size: many

cdr3_aa: CASSFLIQGSEQYF
cdr3_nt: TGCGCCAGCAGCTTTTTAATACAGGGGAGCGAGCAGTACTTC
d_call: TRBD1
j_call: TRBJ2-7
v_call: TRBV5-1
clone_size: many

cdr3_aa: CATSDPFLGELFF
cdr3_nt: TGTGCCACCAGTGATCCCTTTCTCGGGGAGCTGTTTTTT
d_call: -
j_call: TRBJ2-2
v_call: TRBV24-1
clone_size: many